This T cell receptor (beta chain) originates from a study of OX40 agonist ivuxolimab in advanced cancers. This CDR3 comprises 15 residues. Germline CDR1 is GTSNPN and CDR2 is SVGIG (reference sequence). V shed 7 bases and J 4 bases; nucleotides not matched to a gene: 13. Profiled with immunoSEQ multiplex PCR; TCRdb holds only in-frame clones, not every one. This sample has over 100,000 clones, with about 93% found just once. Study results and limitations: Researchers did not establish what antigens the expanded peripheral T cells target.

Concerning this clone itself: What it binds is not known.

Exclusion applied to patients with autoimmune disease history or systemic immunosuppression. The chain employs TRBV30 and TRBJ2-3, with 8 bases identical to TRBD1. The input for sequencing was CD4+ or CD8+ T cells sorted from blood, taken in a trial of the OX40 agonist ivuxolimab. The TCR originated in an adult with an advanced solid tumor such as melanoma, head and neck, liver or kidney cancer. The CDR3 nucleotides are TGTGCCTTCGACAGGGGAGAGAGGGTTCCAGATACGCAGTATTTT. It translates to CAFDRGERVPDTQYF. The variable domain in full, with the rest retrieved from reference TRBV30 and TRBJ2-3, is SQTIHQWPATLVQPVGSPLSLECTVEGTSNPNLYWYRQAAGRGLQLLFYSVGIGQISSEVPQNLSASRPQDRQFILSSKKLLLSDSGFYLCAFDRGERVPDTQYFGPGTRLTVL.